This TCR beta chain was sequenced during a study of T cells in Graves' hyperthyroidism and ophthalmopathy. This clonotype was observed at least ten times. The CDR3 loop spans 17 amino acids. With 1 base removed from V and 2 bases from J, the gap between germline ends came to 15 bases. Template material for amplifying TCR beta CDR3 regions consisted of RNA transcripts. When the TCR CDR3 underwent first-round RT-PCR, the HTBI primer set was used. Each CDR3 protein gets one entry after TCRdb re-called the multiplex PCR reads with MiXCR. The sample contains about 480,000 distinct CDR3 sequences, approximately 23% of which appear only once.

The TCR originated in a woman in her 70s with Graves' ophthalmopathy. Sequencing used blood. V usage is TRBV12-3 or TRBV12-4 and J usage is TRBJ1-5; maybe TRBD1 (5 bases). As DNA, the CDR3 is TGTGCCAGCAGTTTAGAGGGTGGGGGAGTCCGCAATCAGCCCCAGCATTTT. Encoded protein: CASSLEGGGVRNQPQHF.